This T cell receptor (beta chain) was profiled in a study of T cell responses to AZD1222 COVID-19 vaccine. Broader study findings: Donors were largely white British and mainly female; clonal diversity was possibly underestimated. Seropositive at baseline were only 5 to 7 AZD1222 recipients. No day 14 peak samples; only post-peak repertoires were characterized. Unmutated variant regions are reportedly the target of nearly half of TCRs that are spike-specific.

CDR3 size: 14 residues. Trimming left V 6 bases short and J 3 bases short, with 14 bases between. Germline V gives CDR1 SNHLY, CDR2 FYNNEI. Data came from immunoSEQ multiplex PCR; TCRdb stores just in-frame clones and leaves some out. The sample has approximately 150,000 clones; around 90% are singletons. A word on this clone: The antigen is not known.

The sequences come from peripheral blood, collected 28 days after the second dose of the MenACWY control vaccine. This sequence was found in an adult who received the MenACWY meningococcal vaccine as a control. The chain links TRBV2 to TRBJ1-1; D is possibly TRBD1 (6 bases). CDR3 sequence: CASRAFQGYTEAFF. The CDR3 DNA reads as TGTGCCAGCAGGGCTTTCCAGGGGTACACTGAAGCTTTCTTT. Variable domain in full (rest from reference TRBV2 and TRBJ1-1): EPEVTQTPSHQVTQMGQEVILRCVPISNHLYFYWYRQILGQKVEFLVSFYNNEISEKSEIFDDQFSVERPDGSNFTLKIRSTKLEDSAMYFCASRAFQGYTEAFFGQGTRLTVV.